What follows are 27 T cell receptor beta chains derived from one specimen sequenced in a study of cytomegalovirus exposure and HLA in healthy donors. This PCR relied on a set of 60 Vbeta primers and 13 Jbeta primers. Generated by immunoSEQ multiplex PCR, the TCRdb table keeps only in-frame clones and is missing some. Among around 61,000 clones listed, about four fifths were seen once. The source material was PBMCs. The receptors stem from a man aged 40-55 years in good health and CMV-seronegative.

V and J are TRBV6-4 and TRBJ1-2; no clear D gene. The ends were cut back, 8 bases at V and 8 bases at J, with 9 bases in the middle. The CDR3 runs to 10 residues. The germline CDR1 and CDR2 sequences are MRHNA and SNTAGT. The CDR3 DNA sequence: TGTGCCAGCCTCGGGAGGGGCTACACCTTC. Protein: CASLGRGYTF.

Concerning this clone itself: A read error may produce the germline difference seen at one junction end. This chain joins TRBV7-7 and TRBJ2-2, with 8 bases matching TRBD1. Germline V CDR1 and CDR2: SSHAT, FNYEAQ (reference sequence). CDR3 length: 15 residues. The CDR3 bases are TGTGCTAGCAGCCCCCAACAGGGGGTGGCCGGGGAGCTGTTTTTT. Its translation is CASSPQQGVAGELFF.

This clone was picked up one time. V gene TRBV11-2 combines with J gene TRBJ1-3; 9 positions agree with TRBD1. CDR3 length equals 18 residues. Germline values: CDR1 SGHAT, CDR2 FQNNGV. Trimming took 4 bases from V and 0 from J; bases not matched to a gene: 10. The CDR3 nucleotides are TGTGCCAGCAGCTCCCTCCGGGACAGGGACGTCTCTGGAAACACCATATATTTT. As protein: CASSSLRDRDVSGNTIYF. Full variable domain (rest looked up from reference TRBV11-2 and TRBJ1-3): EAGVAQSPRYKIIEKRQSVAFWCNPISGHATLYWYQQILGQGPKLLIQFQNNGVVDDSQLPKDRFSAERLKGVDSTLKIQPAKLEDSAVYLCASSSLRDRDVSGNTIYFGEGSWLTVV.

This clone came up a few times. This chain joins TRBV6-1 and TRBJ2-1; 7 bases are shared with TRBD1. CDR3 length equals 13 residues. The V and J ends lost 7 bases and 5 bases, in that order; junction bases with no gene match: 5. Germline-derived CDR1 and CDR2 are MNHNS and SASEGT. CDR3 residues: CASTLDRHNEQFF. CDR3 sequence (DNA): TGTGCCAGCACCCTGGACAGGCACAATGAGCAGTTCTTC.

This clone was detected a few times. This chain joins TRBV6-6 and TRBJ2-1; tentatively, D is TRBD2 (6 bases). Germline lookup yields CDR1 MNHNY and CDR2 SVGAGI (reference sequence). The CDR3 contains 13 residues. Deletions cut 10 bases from V and 0 bases from J, with 10 bases between. The CDR3 DNA sequence: TGTGCCACCAAGACTAGCTCCTACAATGAGCAGTTCTTC. Translated, it gives CATKTSSYNEQFF.

The rearrangement joins TRBV18 to TRBJ2-7, with 13 bases identical to TRBD2. Trimming cost V 2 bases and J 3 bases; bases outside gene matches: 4. Germline V gene data show CDR1 as KGHSH and CDR2 as LQKENI. CDR3 size: 16 residues. The CDR3 region has the DNA TGTGCCAGCTCACCAAGTGGACTAGCGGGGGTCTACGAGCAGTACTTC. Its translation is CASSPSGLAGVYEQYF.

The CDR3 here is CASSGLAGTNEQFF. CDR3 nucleotide sequence: TGTGCCAGCAGTGGACTAGCGGGGACCAATGAGCAGTTCTTC. The V call is TRBV27, the J call TRBJ2-1, with 12 bases that match TRBD2. CDR3 length: 14 residues. Unmatched junction bases numbered 2, after V lost 5 bases and J lost 6 bases. Germline V gene lookup returns CDR1 MNHEY and CDR2 SMNVEV (reference sequence).

The rearrangement uses TRBV29-1 and TRBJ2-5; no reliable D call. The CDR3 runs 12 residues. V was cut by 6 bases and J by 7 bases, with 15 bases left in between. The germline CDR1 and CDR2 sequences are SQVTM and ANQGSEA. CDR3 sequence reads: CSVGSGMTTQYF. The CDR3 DNA sequence: TGCAGCGTCGGATCAGGAATGACGACCCAGTACTTC.

This chain links TRBV5-1 with TRBJ1-4; D call uncertain. The germline V and J ends were trimmed by 4 bases and 3 bases, with 22 bases remaining between them. The CDR3 contains 18 residues. Looked up from germline, CDR1 is SGHRS and CDR2 is YFSETQ. CDR3 sequence: CASSDTGSLARSNEKLFF. CDR3 nucleotide sequence: TGCGCCAGCAGCGATACCGGGAGTCTGGCACGGTCTAATGAAAAACTGTTTTTT. Full variable domain (rest looked up from reference TRBV5-1 and TRBJ1-4): KAGVTQTPRYLIKTRGQQVTLSCSPISGHRSVSWYQQTPGQGLQFLFEYFSETQRNKGNFPGRFSGRQFSNSRSEMNVSTLELGDSALYLCASSDTGSLARSNEKLFFGSGTQLSVL.

The chain recombines TRBV6-1 with TRBJ2-5, with D unresolved. The CDR3 is 13 amino acids. Germline V gene sequence: CDR1 MNHNS, CDR2 SASEGT. V was pared by 4 bases and J by 1 base, with 7 bases between. The CDR3 spells CASSGQAQETQYF. DNA for the CDR3: TGTGCCAGCAGTGGCCAGGCCCAAGAGACCCAGTACTTC.

The V gene is TRBV9, the J gene TRBJ1-5, with D unresolved. Trimming removed 0 bases at V and 4 bases at J, with 11 bases between. The CDR3 sequence is 15 residues long. Germline lookup yields CDR1 SGDLS and CDR2 YYNGEE. Written as DNA, the CDR3 is TGTGCCAGCAGCGTAGGGGCATCACAAAATCAGCCCCAGCATTTT. Translation gives CASSVGASQNQPQHF.

This clone was seen once. This sequence joins TRBV6-1 and TRBJ1-6, with D hard to call. The CDR3 consists of 14 residues. CDR1 and CDR2 from the germline V gene are MNHNS and SASEGT. Trimming left V 7 bases short and J 5 bases short, with 12 bases between. For the CDR3, the DNA is TGTGCCAGCACCCCCATCGACAATAATTCACCCCTCCACTTT. Its protein product is CASTPIDNNSPLHF.

This chain's CDR3 is CASSLFGTPRNTEAFF. The CDR3 DNA reads TGTGCCAGCAGTTTATTCGGGACTCCGAGGAACACTGAAGCTTTCTTT. The chain uses TRBV27 and TRBJ1-1; TRBD1 is a possible D gene (5 bases). CDR3 length: 16 residues. Germline loops: CDR1 MNHEY, CDR2 SMNVEV (reference sequence). V was trimmed by 1 base and J by 1 base, leaving 13 bases between them.

The gene calls are TRBV5-4 and TRBJ1-1; TRBD1 agrees at 8 bases. With V trimmed by 0 bases and J by 6 bases, 7 bases remained unmatched. Germline V gene sequence: CDR1 SGHNT, CDR2 YYREEE (reference sequence). The CDR3 has 15 residues. The CDR3 nucleotides are TGTGCCAGCAGCTTGGCCGACAGGGGTCCTTCTGAAGCTTTCTTT. The encoded protein is CASSLADRGPSEAFF.

CDR3: CASSLAVGGETQYF. For the CDR3, the DNA is TGTGCCAGCAGCTTAGCGGTGGGCGGGGAGACCCAGTACTTC. The chain carries TRBV7-2 and TRBJ2-5; D may be TRBD2 (5 bases). The V end lost 0 bases, the J end lost 5 bases, and 10 bases lay between the germline ends. CDR3 length: 14 residues. CDR1 and CDR2 from the germline V gene are SGHTA and FQGNSA.

This chain links TRBV7-2 with TRBJ2-3; 7 bases are shared with TRBD1. CDR3 length: 15 residues. With V trimmed by 4 bases and J by 5 bases, 9 bases remained unmatched. CDR1 SGHTA and CDR2 FQGNSA come from the germline V gene. The CDR3 bases are TGTGCCAGCAGCTCAGTCAAACAGGGGATAGATACGCAGTATTTT. It encodes CASSSVKQGIDTQYF.

This chain links TRBV6-5 with TRBJ1-3; D gene unclear. The germline gives CDR1 MNHEY, CDR2 SVGAGI. CDR3 length equals 15 residues. V was trimmed by 5 bases and J by 0 bases, leaving 11 bases between them. CDR3 DNA: TGTGCCAGCAGTATCTCGACAAGCTCTGGAAACACCATATATTTT. This codes for CASSISTSSGNTIYF.

This chain links TRBV28 with TRBJ2-5; 7 bases agree with TRBD2. The CDR3 loop spans 15 amino acids. Germline V gives CDR1 MDHEN, CDR2 SYDVKM. V was clipped by 7 bases and J by 4 bases; unmatched bases: 12. The CDR3 nucleotides are TGTGCCAGCACCTTGGGGGGGGTGGGTGGAGAGACCCAGTACTTC. Protein sequence: CASTLGGVGGETQYF.

The CDR3 sequence is CASGRGDDSPLHF. The CDR3 coding sequence is TGTGCGTCGGGGAGAGGAGATGATTCACCCCTCCACTTT. The chain couples TRBV30 to TRBJ1-6; D is undetermined. Germline V gene data show CDR1 as GTSNPN and CDR2 as SVGIG (reference sequence). There are 13 residues in the CDR3.

This clone was observed a single time. The chain joins TRBV11-2 to TRBJ1-3, with D uncertain. This CDR3 is 15 amino acids long. Germline values: CDR1 SGHAT, CDR2 FQNNGV. V lost 0 bases to trimming and J lost 4 bases, with 10 bases between them. The chain's CDR3 is CASSLDSQFGNTIYF. CDR3 DNA sequence: TGTGCCAGCAGCTTAGATAGCCAGTTCGGAAACACCATATATTTT. The full variable domain, in which reference TRBV11-2 and TRBJ1-3 provide the parts outside the CDR3, is EAGVAQSPRYKIIEKRQSVAFWCNPISGHATLYWYQQILGQGPKLLIQFQNNGVVDDSQLPKDRFSAERLKGVDSTLKIQPAKLEDSAVYLCASSLDSQFGNTIYFGEGSWLTVV.

The chain is built from TRBV28 and TRBJ1-1, with 9 bases lining up with TRBD1. Germline loops: CDR1 MDHEN, CDR2 SYDVKM. The CDR3 extends over 16 amino acids. Trimming removed 6 bases from V and 1 base from J; junction bases left unmatched: 9. The CDR3 is CASRGGQGSWNTEAFF. The CDR3 DNA reads TGTGCCAGCAGGGGGGGACAGGGTAGTTGGAACACTGAAGCTTTCTTT. The variable domain in full, with the rest retrieved from reference TRBV28 and TRBJ1-1, is DVKVTQSSRYLVKRTGEKVFLECVQDMDHENMFWYRQDPGLGLRLIYFSYDVKMKEKGDIPEGYSVSREKKERFSLILESASTNQTSMYLCASRGGQGSWNTEAFFGQGTRLTVV.

This chain joins TRBV6-1 and TRBJ2-1; 9 bases match TRBD2. The CDR3 is 14 amino acids. Germline-derived CDR1 and CDR2 are MNHNS and SASEGT. V shed 8 bases, J shed 5 bases, and the junction held 7 bases outside the gene matches. The CDR3 DNA reads as TGTGCCAGCTGGCGGGGGGGCCAAAACAATGAGCAGTTCTTC. Residues: CASWRGGQNNEQFF.

The J gene is TRBJ2-5, the V gene TRBV6-1; a possible D gene is TRBD1 (6 bases). V lost 6 bases and J lost 8, with 19 bases in between. Germline CDR1 is MNHNS and CDR2 is SASEGT. This CDR3 has 14 residues. CDR3 coding DNA: TGTGCCAGCAGCGGACAGCGGCAAAGGGGCACCCAGTACTTC. This translates into CASSGQRQRGTQYF.

The chain joins TRBV7-3 to TRBJ2-5, with 11 bases that match TRBD2. Germline CDR1 SGHTA, CDR2 FQGTGA. CDR3 length: 15 residues. V trimming: 6 bases; J trimming: 5 bases; junction bases outside the gene matches: 8. The CDR3 DNA sequence: TGTGCCAGCAGTTTCGGGACTAGCGGAGGGGAGACCCAGTACTTC. Translated: CASSFGTSGGETQYF. Based on the CDR3 plus reference TRBV7-3 and TRBJ2-5, the full variable domain is GAGVSQTPSNKVTEKGKYVELRCDPISGHTALYWYRQSLGQGPEFLIYFQGTGAADDSGLPNDRFFAVRPEGSVSTLKIQRTERGDSAVYLCASSFGTSGGETQYFGPGTRLLVL.

The chain joins TRBV6-5 to TRBJ2-5, with TRBD1 identical over 9 bases. Germline assignment: CDR1 MNHEY and CDR2 SVGAGI. V was clipped by 5 bases and J by 4 bases; unmatched bases: 5. There are 14 residues in the CDR3. This chain's CDR3 is CASSEQGARETQYF. The CDR3 bases are TGTGCCAGCAGTGAACAGGGGGCTCGAGAGACCCAGTACTTC.

The V and J genes are TRBV28 and TRBJ2-7; maybe TRBD1 (6 bases). The V gene's germline CDR1 is MDHEN and CDR2 SYDVKM. Trimming shortened V by 6 bases and J by 2 bases, and 23 bases separated the two germline ends. This CDR3 spans 17 amino acids. Here the CDR3 reads CASSYRQLGALPYEQYV. The DNA of the CDR3 is TGTGCCAGCAGCTACAGGCAGTTGGGGGCGCTACCCTACGAGCAGTACGTC.

CDR3 sequence: CAATGLAGGNTGELFF. Written as DNA, the CDR3 is TGTGCCGCGACGGGACTAGCGGGGGGGAACACCGGGGAGCTGTTTTTT. This rearrangement joins TRBV19 to TRBJ2-2, with 15 nucleotides matching TRBD2. Germline values: CDR1 LNHDA, CDR2 SQIVND (reference sequence). This CDR3 has 16 amino acids. Unmatched junction bases numbered 5, after V lost 11 bases and J lost 1 base.